This T cell receptor (beta chain) was retrieved from a study of cytotoxic CD8 clonotypes in ibrutinib-treated CLL. Broader study findings: Clonality increased at ibrutinib response, then returned toward baseline at progression.

Sequencing was designed to attain a depth spanning 1 in 200,000 to 1 in 1 million T cells. Here immunoSEQ multiplex PCR was the method, and the copy in TCRdb shows in-frame clones only, minus some. Of 90,000 to 100,000 clones detected, around 80% appear once; the ten largest clones hold around 30%. About 2 micrograms of genomic DNA, which was extracted from cryopreserved PBMCs, served as the material used for the TCR beta libraries. In regard to this clone: Its antigen is as yet unknown.

Germline CDR1 and CDR2: SGHKS and YYEKEE (reference sequence). The ends were cut back, 5 bases at V and 1 base at J, with 12 bases in the middle. The CDR3 runs to 14 residues. The sequence was collected from a human donor with chronic lymphocytic leukemia. V is TRBV5-5 and J is TRBJ1-1, with D possibly TRBD1 on 6 matching bases. The source was PBMCs, collected after 12 months of ibrutinib treatment. DNA of the CDR3: TGTGCCAGCAGGTGGGACAAGGGGAACACTGAAGCTTTCTTT. It translates to CASRWDKGNTEAFF.